Listed below are T cell receptor beta chains from one sample, sequenced in a study of T cell responses to AZD1222 COVID-19 vaccine. Method: immunoSEQ multiplex PCR; TCRdb's copy keeps in-frame clones and lacks some. Of 200,000 to 250,000 clones detected, about 92% appear once; the ten largest clones hold over 0.95%. This sample comprised peripheral blood, obtained on day 0 of MenACWY control vaccination. Receptor source: an adult in good health. Both conserved end residues are part of each CDR3. A D gene is named only where the DNA matches it firmly. Clone size is not always given. Where it is, it says once, few, many or a class for expanded clones.

>TRBV7-6|TRBJ2-3|.|.
TGTGCCAGCAGCTTAAGCAGGGCTAGCACAGATACGCAGTATTTT
CASSLSRASTDTQYF
>TRBV19|TRBJ1-5|TRBD1|once
TGTGCCAGTAGTAACCGGGACAGGGCCAATCAGCCCCAGCATTTT
CASSNRDRANQPQHF
>TRBV5-1|TRBJ1-2|.|.
TGCGCCAGCAGCTTGGCCCAGGGGAGGGATGGCTACACCTTC
CASSLAQGRDGYTF
>TRBV20-1|TRBJ2-3|TRBD1|.
TGCAGTGCTAGTAGGGACAGGGTAAATACGCAGTATTTT
CSASRDRVNTQYF
>TRBV4-3|TRBJ2-1|.|.
TGCGCCAGCAGCCCCGCGGGGAATGAGCAGTTCTTC
CASSPAGNEQFF
>TRBV19|TRBJ1-5|.|.
TGTGCCAGTAGTATTGGGGCAGGAGGCGGTCAGCCCCAGCATTTT
CASSIGAGGGQPQHF
>TRBV18|TRBJ1-1|.|.
TGTGCCAGCTCCATTGGGGGGGGCACTGAAGCTTTCTTT
CASSIGGGTEAFF
>TRBV7-8|TRBJ2-7|TRBD1|.
TGTGCCAGCAGCGCAGGGACAGGTATCTACGAGCAGTACTTC
CASSAGTGIYEQYF
>TRBV6-5|TRBJ2-7|.|.
TGTGCCAGCACGATGGAAGGCCGGGCTTACTACGAGCAGTACTTC
CASTMEGRAYYEQYF
>TRBV7-2|TRBJ2-7|TRBD1|once
TGTGCCAGCAGTGCCGGGACAGGGGTTGAGCAGTACTTC
CASSAGTGVEQYF
>TRBV25-1|TRBJ2-1|TRBD2|once
TGTGCCAGCAGTAGCGGGGGACCCTACAATGAGCAGTTCTTC
CASSSGGPYNEQFF
>TRBV2|TRBJ2-6|.|.
TGTGCCAGCAGGGGCGGTTACACCATCTCTGGGGCCAACGTCCTGACTTTC
CASRGGYTISGANVLTF